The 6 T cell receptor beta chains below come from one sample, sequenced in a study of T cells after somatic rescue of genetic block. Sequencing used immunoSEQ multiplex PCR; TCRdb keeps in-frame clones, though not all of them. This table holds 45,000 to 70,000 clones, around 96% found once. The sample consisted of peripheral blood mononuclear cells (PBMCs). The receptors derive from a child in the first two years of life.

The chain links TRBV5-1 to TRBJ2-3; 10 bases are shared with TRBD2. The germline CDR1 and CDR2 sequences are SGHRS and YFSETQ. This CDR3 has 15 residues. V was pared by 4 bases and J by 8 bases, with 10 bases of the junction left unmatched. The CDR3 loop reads CASSPVSGRPSTQYF. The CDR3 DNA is TGCGCCAGCAGCCCAGTTAGCGGGAGGCCGTCTACGCAGTATTTT. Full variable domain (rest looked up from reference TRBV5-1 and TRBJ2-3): KAGVTQTPRYLIKTRGQQVTLSCSPISGHRSVSWYQQTPGQGLQFLFEYFSETQRNKGNFPGRFSGRQFSNSRSEMNVSTLELGDSALYLCASSPVSGRPSTQYFGPGTRLTVL.

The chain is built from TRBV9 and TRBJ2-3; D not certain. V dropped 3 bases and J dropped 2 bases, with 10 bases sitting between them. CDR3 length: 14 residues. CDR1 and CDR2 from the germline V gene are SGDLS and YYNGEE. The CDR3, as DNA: TGTGCCAGCAGCGATGCCCTTAACACAGATACGCAGTATTTT. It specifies CASSDALNTDTQYF.

The CDR3 loop reads CASSSQQGLEQFF. The CDR3, as DNA: TGTGCCAGCAGCTCTCAACAGGGTTTGGAACAGTTCTTC. V and J are TRBV5-4 and TRBJ2-1, with TRBD1 as a possible D gene (6 bases). This CDR3 region has 13 residues. CDR1 is SGHNT, CDR2 YYREEE, per germline (reference sequence). Trimming took off 3 bases at V and 13 bases at J, with 17 bases between the two ends.

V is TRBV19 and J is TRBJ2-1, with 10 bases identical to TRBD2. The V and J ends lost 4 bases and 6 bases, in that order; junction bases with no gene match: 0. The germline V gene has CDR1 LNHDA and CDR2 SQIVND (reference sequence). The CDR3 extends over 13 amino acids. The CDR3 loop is CASSTSGSNEQFF. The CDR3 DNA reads TGTGCCAGTAGTACTAGCGGGAGCAATGAGCAGTTCTTC.

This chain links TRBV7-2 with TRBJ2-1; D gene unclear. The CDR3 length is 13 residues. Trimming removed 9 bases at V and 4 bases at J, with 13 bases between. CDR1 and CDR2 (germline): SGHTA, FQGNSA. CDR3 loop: CARAGYTYNEQFF. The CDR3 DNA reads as TGTGCCAGGGCCGGCTACACTTACAATGAGCAGTTCTTC.

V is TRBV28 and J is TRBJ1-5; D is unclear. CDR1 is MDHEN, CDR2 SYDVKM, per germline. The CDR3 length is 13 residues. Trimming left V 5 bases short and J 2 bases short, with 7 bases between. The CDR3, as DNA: TGTGCCAGCAGTGACTCAGGCAATCAGCCCCAGCATTTT. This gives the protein CASSDSGNQPQHF.